These T cell receptor beta chains were read from a single sample in a study of blood T cell repertoires in COVID-19. The method was immunoSEQ multiplex PCR; TCRdb's version includes in-frame clones alone and lacks a portion of them. The sample has about 330,000 clones; about nine tenths are singletons. Sequenced material: PBMCs or T cells enriched from blood (not recorded which). These TCRs come from a woman under 30 who had recovered from COVID-19. CDR3s include the opening cysteine and the closing phenylalanine or tryptophan. D genes are given only for firm matches.

.	TRBV5-1	TRBJ2-2	CASRQGGLNTGELFF
TRBD1	TRBV6-5	TRBJ1-2	CASSYGDRALNYGYTF
TRBD1	TRBV2	TRBJ2-7	CASSEGEAGTGFYEQYF
.	TRBV27	TRBJ1-2	CASSFRGSYGYTF
TRBD1	TRBV7-8	TRBJ1-1	CASSSRQTTGWAEAFF
TRBD1	TRBV18	TRBJ2-2	CASSPGQGPVTGELFF
TRBD1	TRBV4-2	TRBJ2-5	CASSREDRGQETQYF
TRBD2	TRBV4-2	TRBJ2-1	CASSPGGGAGEQFF
TRBD2	TRBV18	TRBJ2-7	CASSPGGSGKYEQYF
TRBD1	TRBV9	TRBJ1-2	CASSPRDRGYTF
TRBD1	TRBV29-1	TRBJ2-2	CSVALGQGNTGELFF
TRBD2	TRBV15	TRBJ2-1	CATSRDKWLAGAGNEQFF
TRBD1	TRBV18	TRBJ1-5	CASSPSTGGQPQHF
TRBD2	TRBV19	TRBJ2-7	CASSRRTSGGLTYSYEQYF
.	TRBV19	TRBJ2-3	CASSKDRDSTDTQYF
.	TRBV7-9	TRBJ1-3	CASSPPGMAGNTIYF
TRBD1	TRBV2	TRBJ1-6	CASSYADRENSPLHF
TRBD1	TRBV27	TRBJ1-5	CASRPNLRGKGNQPQHF
.	TRBV4-1	TRBJ2-7	CASSQGPGLSYEQYF
TRBD2	TRBV15	TRBJ2-1	CATSRDYGLGGYNEQFF
.	TRBV2	TRBJ1-1	CASSGEEHTEAFF
.	TRBV12-3/TRBV12-4	TRBJ1-1	CASSFSNTEAFF
TRBD1	TRBV9	TRBJ2-7	CASTTGTGPYEQYF
.	TRBV5-8	TRBJ2-7	CASSLQVSYEQYF
TRBD1	TRBV2	TRBJ1-5	CASSEGGQSNQPQHF
TRBD1	TRBV6-5	TRBJ2-7	CASTAGGQDEQYF
.	TRBV6-5	TRBJ1-5	CASSLRGQPQHF
.	TRBV5-6	TRBJ1-2	CASSLDGVNYGYTF
TRBD2	TRBV2	TRBJ2-3	CASSEGSSGGVADTQYF